These 9 T cell receptor beta chains were sequenced from one sample in a study of beta chain features in type 1 diabetes. What these receptors recognize is not known. Overall study results and limits: The study found moderately but significantly shorter TCRB CDR3s in all four CD4+ subsets of Type 1 diabetes patients.

What was sequenced were expressed TCRB transcripts, since all of the isolated RNA had been reverse transcribed. TCRdb keeps only in-frame clones here, not all; method: immunoSEQ multiplex PCR. The sample has more than 150,000 clones, around 9.7% seen once. The source material was central memory CD4+ T cells from blood. The origin of the receptors is a woman aged 25 to 39 with type 1 diabetes.

This clone was detected only a few times. The gene calls are TRBV9 and TRBJ2-2, with no clear D. The CDR3 covers 14 residues. Germline V CDR1 and CDR2: SGDLS, YYNGEE. V lost 3 bases, J lost 6 bases, and 12 bases lay in between. The CDR3 reads CASSAREASGELFF. In DNA form, the CDR3 reads TGTGCCAGCAGCGCCCGAGAAGCATCCGGGGAGCTGTTTTTT.

This clone appeared a few times. The J gene is TRBJ2-5, the V gene TRBV10-3; TRBD1 is a possible D gene (5 bases). This CDR3 comprises 14 residues. The V end lost 0 bases, the J end lost 4 bases, and 9 bases lay between the germline ends. Per germline, CDR1 ENHRY and CDR2 SYGVKD. The CDR3 DNA reads as TGTGCCATCAGTGAGTCGGGGCTAGGAGAGACCCAGTACTTC. Encoded protein: CAISESGLGETQYF.

This clone has just a few counts. The chain has TRBV9 and TRBJ2-2; perhaps TRBD2 as D (6 bases). Trimming stripped 3 bases from V and 5 bases from J, with 14 bases between. Germline V gene sequence: CDR1 SGDLS, CDR2 YYNGEE. The CDR3 is 15 residues long. The CDR3: CASSGLVAGTGELFF. The CDR3 DNA is TGTGCCAGCAGCGGACTCGTGGCGGGAACCGGGGAGCTGTTTTTT.

This chain uses TRBV6-6 with TRBJ2-7, with D maybe TRBD2 (6 bases). CDR1 MNHNY and CDR2 SVGAGI come from the germline V gene (reference sequence). The V gene lost 0 bases and the J gene lost 6 bases, with 18 bases spanning the gap. The CDR3 has 16 residues. The CDR3 DNA is TGTGCCAGCAGTTACTCGATGGGGGGTTCGGTAGGCGAGCAGTACTTC. Its protein is CASSYSMGGSVGEQYF.

The chain joins TRBV6-6 to TRBJ2-4, with a tentative D call TRBD1 (5 bases). Germline-derived CDR1 and CDR2 are MNHNY and SVGAGI (reference sequence). Trimming took 7 bases from V and 0 from J, leaving 16 bases between them. The CDR3 extends over 16 amino acids. CDR3 loop: CASTTRAQLAKNIQYF. DNA of the CDR3: TGTGCCAGCACCACCAGGGCCCAGCTAGCCAAAAACATTCAGTACTTC.

This chain joins TRBV6-5 and TRBJ2-1; 9 nucleotides line up with TRBD1. The length of the CDR3 is 13 residues. V dropped 8 bases and J dropped 4; count of bases not matched to a gene: 3. Looked up from germline, CDR1 is MNHEY and CDR2 is SVGAGI. The CDR3 loop is CASRQGVYNEQFF. CDR3 sequence (DNA): TGTGCCAGCCGACAGGGGGTTTACAATGAGCAGTTCTTC.

This clone appeared a few times. V is TRBV6-5 and J is TRBJ2-7; D is unresolved. The V end was cut by 7 bases, the J end by 5 bases, with 15 bases between. CDR1 and CDR2 from the germline V gene are MNHEY and SVGAGI. The CDR3 covers 13 residues. The chain's CDR3 is CASMKESGDEQYF. The CDR3 DNA is TGTGCCAGCATGAAGGAGTCTGGCGACGAGCAGTACTTC.

With regard to this clone: The same CDR3 is also encoded by other DNA sequences in this sample. The genes are TRBV5-1 and TRBJ2-5; D not certain. Looked up from germline, CDR1 is SGHRS and CDR2 is YFSETQ. This CDR3 is 13 amino acids long. With 0 bases removed from V and 2 bases from J, the gap between germline ends came to 5 bases. DNA of the CDR3: TGCGCCAGCAGCTTGGGTTCACAAGAGACCCAGTACTTC. Translated: CASSLGSQETQYF. The full variable domain, rest sourced from reference TRBV5-1 and TRBJ2-5, is KAGVTQTPRYLIKTRGQQVTLSCSPISGHRSVSWYQQTPGQGLQFLFEYFSETQRNKGNFPGRFSGRQFSNSRSEMNVSTLELGDSALYLCASSLGSQETQYFGPGTRLLVL.

The V call is TRBV25-1, the J call TRBJ2-3, with D hard to call. The V end was cut by 2 bases, the J end by 0 bases, with 12 bases between. CDR1 MGHDK and CDR2 SYGVNS come from the germline V gene. CDR3 size: 16 residues. As DNA, the CDR3 is TGTGCCAGCAGTGAAGCCGAGCAGGTTAGCACAGATACGCAGTATTTT. This gives the protein CASSEAEQVSTDTQYF. The full variable domain, its missing parts supplied by reference TRBV25-1 and TRBJ2-3, is EADIYQTPRYLVIGTGKKITLECSQTMGHDKMYWYQQDPGMELHLIHYSYGVNSTEKGDLSSESTVSRIRTEHFPLTLESARPSHTSQYLCASSEAEQVSTDTQYFGPGTRLTVL.